These 19 T cell receptor beta chains came from one sample sequenced in a study of T cells in Graves' hyperthyroidism and ophthalmopathy. The TCR beta CDR3 regions underwent amplification using RNA transcripts as the source. Researchers ran a first-round RT-PCR on the TCR CDR3 using the HTBI primer set. TCRdb re-called the multiplex PCR reads through MiXCR, storing one row per CDR3 protein. The sample consists of 75,000 to 100,000 distinct CDR3 sequences, around 50% of them appearing once. The sequenced sample was blood. The receptor set was obtained from a woman in her 40s with Graves' hyperthyroidism.

The chain employs TRBV7-9 and TRBJ1-1; TRBD1 might be the D (6 bases). V lost 3 bases and J lost 1, with 12 bases in between. Germline V CDR1 and CDR2: SEHNR, FQNEAQ (reference sequence). This CDR3 is 15 amino acids long. The CDR3 loop is CASSFSGAGNTEAFF. CDR3 nucleotides: TGTGCCAGCAGCTTTTCAGGGGCCGGGAACACTGAAGCTTTCTTT.

The CDR3 sequence is CASSRNSGTMGEQYF. The CDR3 DNA follows: TGCGCCAGCAGCCGAAATAGCGGGACCATGGGCGAGCAGTACTTC. The V and J genes are TRBV5-1 and TRBJ2-7; 8 bases map to TRBD2. The CDR3 covers 15 residues. Germline V lookup: CDR1 SGHRS, CDR2 YFSETQ. J gave up 6 bases and V 4 bases, and 12 bases lay outside the gene matches.

CDR3 in DNA: TGTGCCAGTAGTACTTCTCGGACAGGGGATTCACCCCTCCACTTT. Its translation is CASSTSRTGDSPLHF. The gene calls are TRBV19 and TRBJ1-6, with 9 bases identical to TRBD1. The CDR3 consists of 15 residues. V lost 4 bases and J lost 8; bases outside the gene matches: 6. Germline CDR1 is LNHDA and CDR2 is SQIVND (reference sequence).

The chain is built from TRBV19 and TRBJ2-2; D remains unclear. The CDR3 is made up of 14 amino acids. Germline CDR1 is LNHDA and CDR2 is SQIVND (reference sequence). The V gene lost 3 bases and the J gene lost 9 bases, with 14 bases spanning the gap. CDR3 protein: CASSIGEYKRELFF. CDR3 bases: TGTGCCAGTAGTATCGGAGAGTATAAGAGGGAGCTGTTTTTT.

The chain links TRBV19 to TRBJ1-2, with TRBD1 matching over 8 bases. With 5 bases clipped from V and 3 bases from J, the junction kept 17 bases outside the gene matches. This CDR3 contains 18 residues. Germline CDR1 LNHDA, CDR2 SQIVND (reference sequence). The CDR3 DNA follows: TGTGCCAGTAGTTCGCTCGGACAGGGCTTTTTTTATGACTATGGCTACACCTTC. As protein: CASSSLGQGFFYDYGYTF.

About this clonotype itself: The junction and the germline gene differ at one end; a read error may be behind it. The V gene is TRBV13, the J gene TRBJ1-2; a weak D match, TRBD1 (5 bases). Germline CDR1 and CDR2: PRHDT and FYEKMQ (reference sequence). The CDR3 contains 13 residues. The chain's CDR3 is CANSSQGGDGYTF. CDR3 sequence (DNA): TGTGCCAACAGCTCCCAGGGTGGCGATGGCTACACCTTC. The complete variable domain, with remaining parts taken from reference TRBV13 and TRBJ1-2, reads AAGVIQSPRHLIKEKRETATLKCYPIPRHDTVYWYQQGPGQDPQFLISFYEKMQSDKGSIPDRFSAQQFSDYHSELNMSSLELGDSALYFCANSSQGGDGYTFGSGTRLTVV.

The V gene is TRBV29-1, the J gene TRBJ1-5; TRBD1 matches 9 bases. Trimming took 6 bases from V and 7 from J; bases not matched to a gene: 4. Germline CDR1 reads SQVTM; CDR2 reads ANQGSEA. This CDR3 is 12 amino acids long. CDR3 nucleotides: TGCAGCGTACAGGGGGCAGGACAGCCCCAGCATTTT. Its protein product is CSVQGAGQPQHF.

For this clonotype: Germline is not matched at one junction end, which may reflect a read error. The chain uses TRBV12-3 or TRBV12-4 and TRBJ2-6; D may match TRBD1 or TRBD2 (5 bases each). This CDR3 comprises 13 residues. CDR3 sequence reads: CASSSGTENTEAF. The CDR3 DNA follows: TGTGCCAGCAGTTCCGGGACGGAGAACACTGAAGCTTTC.

This chain connects TRBV29-1 to TRBJ2-7; a possible D gene is TRBD2 (5 bases). The CDR3 totals 12 residues. V was shortened by 8 bases and J by 4 bases, with 15 bases between the two germline ends. Germline V CDR1 and CDR2: SQVTM, ANQGSEA. The CDR3 DNA follows: TGCAGCTTCTCTTCACTAGTGTACGAGCAGTACTTC. This gives the protein CSFSSLVYEQYF.

In this sample, this clonotype turned up many times. The chain couples TRBV14 to TRBJ1-2; D unresolved. Germline-derived CDR1 and CDR2 are SGHDN and FVKESK. The length of the CDR3 is 13 residues. The V end was cut by 6 bases, the J end by 4 bases, with 12 bases between. CDR3: CASRRTGIYGYTF. The CDR3 region has the DNA TGTGCCAGCAGGAGGACGGGGATCTATGGCTACACCTTC.

This clonotype turned up a few times. The V gene is TRBV11-1, the J gene TRBJ1-1; D may be TRBD1 (6 bases). Between the trimmed V and J ends, which lost 8 bases and 0 bases, there was a span of 16 bases. Germline V gene sequence: CDR1 SGHAT, CDR2 FQDESV (reference sequence). The CDR3 extends over 15 amino acids. Written as DNA, the CDR3 is TGTGCCAGCTTGCCGGGGGGCGCATTGAACACTGAAGCTTTCTTT. Protein: CASLPGGALNTEAFF.

In this sample, this clonotype turned up a few times. The J gene is TRBJ2-3, the V gene TRBV6-2 or TRBV6-3; 7 bases are shared with TRBD2. The CDR3 is 15 residues long. Per germline, CDR1 MNHEY and CDR2 SVGEGT. The J segment lost 11 bases and the V segment lost 6 bases, leaving 17 bases of the junction unmatched. The CDR3 bases are TGTGCCAGCAGCCCCGGGGTGGCGGGAGTGAACGAGCAGTATTTT. Protein: CASSPGVAGVNEQYF.

V gene TRBV7-2 combines with J gene TRBJ2-7; TRBD1 agrees at 11 bases. CDR3 size: 14 residues. J lost 7 bases, V lost 6 bases, and 8 bases had no gene match. CDR1 and CDR2 from the germline V gene are SGHTA and FQGNSA. This chain's CDR3 is CASSQYGTGGEQYF. As DNA, the CDR3 is TGTGCCAGCAGTCAATACGGGACAGGGGGGGAGCAGTACTTC.

This chain joins TRBV13 and TRBJ1-3, with D hard to call. The V end lost 2 bases, the J end lost 0 bases, and 5 bases lay between the germline ends. The germline gives CDR1 PRHDT, CDR2 FYEKMQ (reference sequence). This CDR3 has 14 residues. CDR3: CASSLRSSGNTIYF. DNA for the CDR3: TGTGCCAGCAGCTTACGGTCCTCTGGAAACACCATATATTTT.

As for this clonotype: A much larger clone differs from this one at a single base, so this may be a read error. This sequence joins TRBV6-1 and TRBJ2-6; TRBD1 matches at 8 bases. The CDR3 runs 18 residues. V was clipped by 5 bases and J by 2 bases; unmatched bases: 11. Germline V lookup: CDR1 MNHNS, CDR2 SASEGT. CDR3 sequence: CASSPKGQALPGANVLTF. The CDR3 bases are TGTGCCAGCAGTCCCAAGGGACAGGCACTTCCTGGGGCCAACGTCCTGACTTTC.

This clonotype was detected ten times or more. This rearrangement joins TRBV7-9 to TRBJ1-3, with D uncertain. V was pared by 5 bases and J by 4 bases, with 12 bases between. Per germline, CDR1 SEHNR and CDR2 FQNEAQ (reference sequence). The CDR3 spans 14 residues. DNA for the CDR3: TGTGCCAGCAGCAAGTCATCTGCCGGAAACACCATATATTTT. Encoded protein: CASSKSSAGNTIYF.

By proportion, this clonotype is medium-sized. The rearrangement links TRBV20-1 to TRBJ2-7; D is possibly TRBD1 (5 bases). Germline V gene sequence: CDR1 DFQATT, CDR2 SNEGSKA (reference sequence). The CDR3 covers 12 residues. Trimming stripped 5 bases from V and 3 bases from J, with 11 bases between. CDR3 nucleotide sequence: TGCAGTGCTGCGGCAGGGTACTACGAGCAGTACTTC. It codes for CSAAAGYYEQYF.

At least ten counts were recorded for this clonotype. V usage is TRBV10-3 and J usage is TRBJ2-5; the match to TRBD1 covers 8 bases. The CDR3 runs 13 residues. The V segment lost 3 bases and the J segment 7 bases; nucleotides outside the gene matches: 4. Germline CDR1 reads ENHRY; CDR2 reads SYGVKD. The CDR3 DNA reads as TGTGCCATCAGTGAACGAACAGGGGGGACCCAGTACTTC. It is translated as CAISERTGGTQYF.

This clonotype came up a few times. The chain recombines TRBV30 with TRBJ1-1; 8 positions agree with TRBD1. There are 13 residues in the CDR3. V shed 0 bases, J shed 6 bases, and the junction held 3 bases outside the gene matches. CDR1 GTSNPN and CDR2 SVGIG come from the germline V gene (reference sequence). In nucleotides, the CDR3 is TGTGCCTGGAGTGTATTGGGACAGGCTGAAGCTTTCTTT. It is translated as CAWSVLGQAEAFF.